This TCR beta chain was sequenced for a study of response to subunit inactivated influenza vaccine. TCRdb passed the RT-PCR reads through MiXCR, listing each CDR3 protein once. The sample has some 520,000 distinct CDR3 sequences, more than 15% seen once; the top ten hold 3%. With regard to this clonotype: Its target is unknown.

Study outcomes and limitations: It was suggested by the authors that few new T cells are recruited by each seasonal influenza vaccination.

This TCR was sampled from a man between 50 and 70 years old who received an inactivated influenza vaccine. Sample: CD4+ T cells sorted from PBMCs, taken roughly 24 months after vaccination.

In DNA, the CDR3 is TGTGCCAGCAGTTATAGCGGGGTAGCACAGATAACGCAGTATTTT. Translation: CASSYSGVAQITQYF. V and J are TRBV7-2 and TRBJ2-3; 8 bases line up with TRBD2. The V gene's germline CDR1 is SGHTA and CDR2 FQGNSA. CDR3 length equals 15 residues. J gave up 9 bases and V 6 bases, and 14 bases lay outside the gene matches.